This TCR beta chain was profiled in a study of cytomegalovirus exposure and HLA in healthy donors. V lost 0 bases and J lost 7, with 4 bases in between. CDR3 length: 12 residues. Germline CDR1 SGHRS, CDR2 YFSETQ. PCR employed 60 Vbeta and 13 Jbeta primers. Assay: immunoSEQ multiplex PCR; the TCRdb copy retains only in-frame clones and omits some. The sample lists approximately 52,000 clones, 65% to 85% occurring once. Study outcomes and limitations: A later analysis linked a missense variant in DCLRE1C to the trimming of TCR beta V and J genes. Exclusion applied to some V segments, including TRBV6-2 and TRBV6-3, as they were indistinguishable.

Comment on this clone: No antigen is known for it.

The chain has TRBV5-1 and TRBJ2-2; D ambiguous. Sequenced material: PBMCs. This receptor was identified in a female donor in good health and CMV-seronegative. For the CDR3, the DNA is TGCGCCAGCAGCTTGGACAGCGGGGAGCTGTTTTTT. Protein: CASSLDSGELFF.